The 18 T cell receptor beta chains below all came from one sample that was sequenced in a study of OX40 agonist ivuxolimab in advanced cancers. Repertoires were generated with immunoSEQ multiplex PCR, while TCRdb's copy carries only in-frame clones and drops some. The sample yields roughly 76,000 clones, about 85% seen once. The starting material was CD4+ or CD8+ T cells sorted from blood, obtained in a trial of the OX40 agonist ivuxolimab. The receptors come from an adult with an advanced solid tumor such as melanoma, head and neck, liver or kidney cancer.

The rearrangement uses TRBV7-6 and TRBJ2-7; a possible D gene is TRBD2 (6 bases). Germline V gene sequence: CDR1 SGHVS, CDR2 FNYEAQ. There are 14 residues in the CDR3. V was cut by 4 bases and J by 7 bases, with 17 bases left in between. The CDR3 loop is CASSSGTEGSEQYF. Here the CDR3 DNA reads TGTGCCAGCAGCTCAGGGACTGAGGGGTCGGAGCAGTACTTC.

The rearrangement uses TRBV5-1 and TRBJ2-3; tentative D call: TRBD1 (5 bases). This CDR3 is built from 16 residues. Per germline, CDR1 SGHRS and CDR2 YFSETQ. V was shortened by 0 bases and J by 0 bases, with 11 bases between the two germline ends. For the CDR3, the DNA is TGCGCCAGCAGCTTGGGCGACAGAGTTAGCACAGATACGCAGTATTTT. The encoded protein is CASSLGDRVSTDTQYF.

The chain recombines TRBV5-4 with TRBJ2-1, with 9 bases lining up with TRBD1. The V gene's germline CDR1 is SGHNT and CDR2 YYREEE (reference sequence). The V and J ends lost 4 bases and 0 bases, in that order; junction bases with no gene match: 17. The CDR3 is made up of 20 amino acids. The CDR3 loop reads CASSPTRGQGLASSYNEQFF. The CDR3 DNA follows: TGTGCCAGCAGCCCCACCCGTGGACAGGGGCTTGCGAGCTCCTACAATGAGCAGTTCTTC.

The chain links TRBV5-1 to TRBJ2-4, with D possibly TRBD2 on 7 matching bases. Trimming shortened V by 3 bases and J by 9 bases, and 19 bases separated the two germline ends. The CDR3 sequence is 15 residues long. The germline V gene encodes CDR1 SGHRS and CDR2 YFSETQ. CDR3 sequence reads: CASSSATGPGGIQYF. The DNA for the CDR3 is TGCGCCAGCAGCTCGGCAACAGGGCCGGGGGGCATTCAGTACTTC.

For this clone: This sample includes further DNA sequences coding for the same CDR3. The gene calls are TRBV10-3 and TRBJ1-5; possibly TRBD1 for D (5 bases). V dropped 7 bases and J dropped 4 bases, with 8 bases sitting between them. This CDR3 has 12 amino acids. CDR1 is ENHRY and CDR2 is SYGVKD in the germline V gene. CDR3 coding DNA: TGTGCCATCAAAGGGGAGAATCAGCCCCAGCATTTT. The encoded protein is CAIKGENQPQHF.

This clone was counted a few times. Other nucleotide sequences from this sample produce the same CDR3. V gene TRBV11-3 combines with J gene TRBJ2-7, with 7 bases that match TRBD2. The CDR3 is 14 amino acids. The J segment lost 2 bases and the V segment lost 5 bases, leaving 6 bases of the junction unmatched. Per germline, CDR1 SGHNT and CDR2 YENEEA. CDR3 protein: CASSPTGTTYEQYF. CDR3 in DNA: TGTGCCAGCAGCCCAACCGGGACTACCTACGAGCAGTACTTC.

This clone came up a few times. The J gene is TRBJ1-3, the V gene TRBV21-1. TRBV21-1 is deemed a pseudogene. The CDR3 length is 14 residues. The CDR3, as DNA: TGTGCCAGCAGCGAGCACAACTCTGGAAACACCATATATTTT. It specifies CASSEHNSGNTIYF.

Comments on this clone: Within the sample, other DNA sequences also encode this same CDR3. V is TRBV19 and J is TRBJ1-5, with D perhaps matching TRBD1 (5 bases). Germline CDR1 LNHDA, CDR2 SQIVND (reference sequence). The length of the CDR3 is 13 residues. Trimming took off 5 bases at V and 6 bases at J, with 11 bases between the two ends. Here the CDR3 DNA reads TGTGCCAGTAGTCCCCAGGGCGGTCAGCCCCAGCATTTT. Amino acids: CASSPQGGQPQHF.

V gene TRBV27 combines with J gene TRBJ2-1; no definite D call. The germline V and J ends were trimmed by 5 bases and 2 bases, with 4 bases remaining between them. CDR1 is MNHEY and CDR2 is SMNVEV in the germline V gene (reference sequence). This CDR3 has 12 residues. CDR3: CASSEPYNEQFF. CDR3 nucleotides: TGTGCCAGCAGTGAACCCTACAATGAGCAGTTCTTC.

The J gene is TRBJ2-7, the V gene TRBV21-1; TRBD1, the D gene given by the table, was not confirmed from the DNA. TRBV21-1 is tagged as a pseudogene. The CDR3 sequence is 17 residues long. Here the CDR3 reads CASSTPSDGHTTYEQYF. The DNA for the CDR3 is TGTGCCAGCAGCACCCCGAGCGACGGACACACCACATACGAGCAGTACTTC.

V gene TRBV5-4 combines with J gene TRBJ1-1; TRBD1 matches 9 bases. Germline assignment: CDR1 SGHNT and CDR2 YYREEE (reference sequence). The CDR3 loop spans 16 amino acids. The J segment lost 4 bases and the V segment lost 0 bases, leaving 7 bases of the junction unmatched. For the CDR3, the DNA is TGTGCCAGCAGCTTGGAGGGACAGGGTACGACCACTGAAGCTTTCTTT. The encoded protein is CASSLEGQGTTTEAFF.

The genes are TRBV4-3 and TRBJ1-1; maybe TRBD1 (5 bases). The germline CDR1 and CDR2 sequences are LGHNA and YSLEER. V was cut by 5 bases and J by 4 bases, with 14 bases left in between. The CDR3 is 14 amino acids. The CDR3 DNA reads as TGCGCCAGCAGCATGGGGGGTTGGGGCACTGAAGCTTTCTTT. It translates to CASSMGGWGTEAFF.

The CDR3 bases are TGTGCCAGCAGCTTGGAAAGAAGCTCCTATAATTCACCCCTCCACTTT. This encodes CASSLERSSYNSPLHF. The rearrangement uses TRBV5-4 and TRBJ1-6, with D uncertain. V lost 0 bases and J 0 bases, leaving 7 bases between the germline ends. Looked up from germline, CDR1 is SGHNT and CDR2 is YYREEE (reference sequence). The CDR3 is 16 amino acids.

The chain joins TRBV6-1 to TRBJ2-7, with D hard to call. V lost 7 bases and J 3 bases, leaving 7 bases between the germline ends. The germline CDR1 and CDR2 sequences are MNHNS and SASEGT. There are 11 residues in the CDR3. The CDR3 loop reads CASNNHYEQYF. As DNA, the CDR3 is TGTGCCAGCAACAACCACTACGAGCAGTACTTC.

Only one count was recorded for this clone. V usage is TRBV7-9 and J usage is TRBJ1-1; tentative D call: TRBD1 (6 bases). The germline V gene encodes CDR1 SEHNR and CDR2 FQNEAQ (reference sequence). Trimming removed 1 base at V and 2 bases at J, with 11 bases between. The CDR3 has 15 amino acids. CDR3 nucleotides: TGTGCCAGCAGCTTAGGGGACACTAGTAACACTGAAGCTTTCTTT. Translating gives CASSLGDTSNTEAFF.

CDR3 sequence: CASSEEVGITIYF. The CDR3 DNA sequence: TGTGCCAGCAGTGAAGAAGTAGGGATCACCATATATTTT. The chain couples TRBV2 to TRBJ1-3; D is unclear. Germline assignment: CDR1 SNHLY and CDR2 FYNNEI. Trimming stripped 1 base from V and 9 bases from J, with 10 bases between. CDR3 length: 13 residues.

The chain links TRBV6-5 to TRBJ1-5, with 7 bases lining up with TRBD1. Germline CDR1 and CDR2: MNHEY and SVGAGI. The CDR3 consists of 15 residues. The trim removed 5 bases at V and 1 base at J, leaving 5 bases unmatched. The CDR3 spells CASSNYRGSNQPQHF. The CDR3 DNA reads as TGTGCCAGCAGTAACTACAGGGGCAGCAATCAGCCCCAGCATTTT.

V usage is TRBV6-5 and J usage is TRBJ1-2; no reliable D call. V lost 6 bases, J lost 1 base, and 6 bases lay in between. The CDR3 is 12 amino acids. Germline V gives CDR1 MNHEY, CDR2 SVGAGI. CDR3 sequence reads: CASRSGNYGYTF. The CDR3 DNA reads as TGTGCCAGCAGGAGCGGTAACTATGGCTACACCTTC.